The rows below give T cell receptor beta chains drawn from one sample of a study of cytomegalovirus exposure and HLA in healthy donors. The protocol was immunoSEQ multiplex PCR, while the TCRdb copy is restricted to in-frame clones and leaves out a portion. The repertoire has 100,000 to 150,000 clones, nearly 90% of them found once; the top ten carry approximately 3.3%. The sample consisted of PBMCs. Every receptor here comes from a man younger than 40 in good health and CMV-seronegative. Each CDR3 is given with its conserved first and last residue. The order of the fields is CDR3 protein, CDR3 DNA, J gene, D gene, V gene, clone size. D genes are given only for firm matches. The listing skips clone size in some rows; elsewhere it reads once, few, many or a size class.

CDR3: CASTDRVWPNEKLFF; DNA: TGTGCCAGTACGGACAGGGTTTGGCCTAATGAAAAACTGTTTTTT; J: TRBJ1-4; D: TRBD1; V: TRBV19; size: NA
CDR3: CASRGTDYSYEQYF; DNA: TGTGCCAGTAGGGGGACGGACTACTCCTACGAGCAGTACTTC; J: TRBJ2-7; D: NA; V: TRBV19; size: NA
CDR3: CAISEFRQGAAYEQYF; DNA: TGTGCCATCAGTGAGTTCAGACAGGGGGCAGCCTACGAGCAGTACTTC; J: TRBJ2-7; D: TRBD1; V: TRBV10-3; size: NA
CDR3: CASSVDRDSSNYGYTF; DNA: TGTGCCAGCAGCGTAGATAGGGACAGCTCTAACTATGGCTACACCTTC; J: TRBJ1-2; D: TRBD1; V: TRBV9; size: NA
CDR3: CATSRASVEYTF; DNA: TGTGCCACCAGCAGAGCGTCAGTGGAGTACACCTTC; J: TRBJ1-2; D: NA; V: TRBV15; size: NA
CDR3: CASSWTSGANEQFF; DNA: TGTGCCAGCAGCTGGACTAGCGGGGCCAATGAGCAGTTCTTC; J: TRBJ2-1; D: TRBD2; V: TRBV27; size: NA
CDR3: CASSSSAGAYEQYF; DNA: TGTGCCAGCAGCTCATCAGCGGGAGCCTACGAGCAGTACTTC; J: TRBJ2-7; D: TRBD2; V: TRBV7-9; size: few
CDR3: CASSAEGGSGPQHF; DNA: TGTGCCAGCAGTGCAGAGGGGGGGTCGGGGCCCCAGCATTTT; J: TRBJ1-5; D: NA; V: TRBV2; size: NA
CDR3: CASSYPSHGGHEGEQYF; DNA: TGTGCCAGCAGCTACCCCTCCCACGGGGGGCACGAGGGGGAGCAGTACTTC; J: TRBJ2-7; D: NA; V: TRBV7-2; size: NA
CDR3: CATSTGVVGQPQHF; DNA: TGTGCCACCAGCACAGGGGTGGTGGGTCAGCCCCAGCATTTT; J: TRBJ1-5; D: NA; V: TRBV15; size: NA
CDR3: CASSSRVGTGELFF; DNA: TGTGCCAGCAGTTCGAGGGTTGGAACCGGGGAGCTGTTTTTT; J: TRBJ2-2; D: NA; V: TRBV7-2; size: NA
CDR3: CASSLGGGGGNEQYF; DNA: TGTGCCAGCAGCTTAGGCGGAGGAGGGGGCAACGAGCAGTACTTC; J: TRBJ2-7; D: NA; V: TRBV11-2; size: once
CDR3: CASSFEENTEAFF; DNA: TGTGCCAGCAGCTTCGAGGAGAACACTGAAGCTTTCTTT; J: TRBJ1-1; D: NA; V: TRBV11-2; size: NA
CDR3: CASSLVAGRTQYF; DNA: TGTGCCAGCAGCTTGGTAGCGGGAAGGACCCAGTACTTC; J: TRBJ2-5; D: TRBD2; V: TRBV5-6; size: once
CDR3: CASSYQGGGVAYEQYF; DNA: TGTGCCAGCAGTTACCAGGGCGGGGGCGTCGCCTACGAGCAGTACTTC; J: TRBJ2-7; D: NA; V: TRBV6-5; size: NA
CDR3: CASSGGGDRKSTDTQYF; DNA: TGTGCCAGCAGCGGCGGTGGGGACAGAAAGAGCACAGATACGCAGTATTTT; J: TRBJ2-3; D: TRBD1; V: TRBV9; size: NA
CDR3: CASSSAHPGQIFYEQYF; DNA: TGTGCCAGCAGCTCCGCTCACCCGGGACAGATATTCTACGAGCAGTACTTC; J: TRBJ2-7; D: TRBD1; V: TRBV7-9; size: once